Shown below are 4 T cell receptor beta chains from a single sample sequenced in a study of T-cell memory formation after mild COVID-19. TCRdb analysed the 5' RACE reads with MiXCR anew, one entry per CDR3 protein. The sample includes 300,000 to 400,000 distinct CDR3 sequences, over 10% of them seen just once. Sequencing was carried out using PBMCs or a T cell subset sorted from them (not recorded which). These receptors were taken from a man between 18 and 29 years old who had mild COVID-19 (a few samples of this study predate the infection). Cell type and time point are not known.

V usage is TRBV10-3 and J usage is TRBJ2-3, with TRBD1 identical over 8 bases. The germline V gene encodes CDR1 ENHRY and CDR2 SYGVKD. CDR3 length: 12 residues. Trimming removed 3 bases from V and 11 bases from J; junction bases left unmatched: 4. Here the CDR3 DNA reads TGTGCCATCAGTGACCCTGACAGGGGGCAGTATTTT. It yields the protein CAISDPDRGQYF.

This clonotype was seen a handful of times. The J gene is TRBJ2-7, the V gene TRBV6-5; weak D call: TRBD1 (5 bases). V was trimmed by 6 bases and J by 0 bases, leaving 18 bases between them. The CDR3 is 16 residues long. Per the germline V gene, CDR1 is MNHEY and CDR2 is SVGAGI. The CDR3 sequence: CASSPRAGLLSYEQYV. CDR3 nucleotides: TGTGCCAGCAGCCCCCGCGCAGGGCTTCTCTCCTACGAGCAGTACGTC.

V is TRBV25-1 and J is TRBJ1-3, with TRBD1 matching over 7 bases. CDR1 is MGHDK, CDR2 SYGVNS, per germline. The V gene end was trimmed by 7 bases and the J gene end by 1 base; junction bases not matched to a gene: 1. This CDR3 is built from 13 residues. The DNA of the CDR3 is TGTGCCAGCACCAGGGGGTCTGGAAACACCATATATTTT. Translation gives CASTRGSGNTIYF.

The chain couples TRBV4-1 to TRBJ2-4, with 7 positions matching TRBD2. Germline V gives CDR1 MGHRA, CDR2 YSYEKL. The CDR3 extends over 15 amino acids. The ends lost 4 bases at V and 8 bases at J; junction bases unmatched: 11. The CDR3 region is CASSPQRSSGDIQYF. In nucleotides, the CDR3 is TGCGCCAGCAGCCCGCAACGATCTAGCGGAGACATTCAGTACTTC.